This entry concerns a single T cell receptor beta chain. Its cognate antigen is unknown. Primers included in the PCR were 60 Vbeta and 13 Jbeta primers. Repertoires were generated with immunoSEQ multiplex PCR, while TCRdb's copy carries only in-frame clones and drops some. The sample gives some 200,000 clones, around three quarters of which show up once; 1.5% to 2% is in the top ten. The germline CDR1 and CDR2 sequences are MGHRA and YSYEKL. Trimming cost V 1 base and J 3 bases; bases outside gene matches: 16. The CDR3 is made up of 19 amino acids. This entry belongs to a study of cytomegalovirus exposure and HLA in healthy donors. Looking at the study overall: Unique TCRs from HLA-typed donors, about 85 million of them, were held in an early data release. Study-wide points: Investigators reported approximately 150 TCR beta chains as tied to cytomegalovirus.

Specimen: PBMCs. The clonotype comes from a woman between 25 and 40 years old in good health and CMV-seronegative. V is TRBV4-1 and J is TRBJ2-3; 7 positions agree with TRBD2. CDR3: CASSQANFPTSDYTDTQYF. The CDR3 DNA reads as TGCGCCAGCAGCCAAGCCAATTTCCCCACTAGCGATTATACAGATACGCAGTATTTT.